Shown below are 16 T cell receptor beta chains from a single sample sequenced in a study of CD8 T cells in ankylosing spondylitis. The study, taken as a whole, reports: Seemingly characteristic of ankylosing spondylitis blood was a TCR beta motif consisting of eight highly homologous variants.

Their antigen targets remain unknown. TCRdb re-analysed the 5' RACE reads in MiXCR, keeping a single row per CDR3 protein. Of 450,000 to 550,000 distinct CDR3 sequences listed, 5.3% are singletons. Sequencing used blood, either unsorted or a sorted T cell fraction (not recorded which). These receptors originate from a male donor with ankylosing spondylitis.

This clonotype was counted at least ten times. The V call is TRBV5-1, the J call TRBJ2-1; 7 nucleotides agree with TRBD1. J was trimmed by 4 bases and V by 1 base; bases with no gene match: 5. Germline V gene lookup returns CDR1 SGHRS and CDR2 YFSETQ. This CDR3 spans 15 amino acids. CDR3 protein: CASSLTGATYNEQFF. For the CDR3, the DNA is TGCGCCAGCAGCTTGACAGGGGCTACATACAATGAGCAGTTCTTC.

In its sample, this clonotype was seen many times. The chain couples TRBV5-1 to TRBJ2-1, with 11 bases aligning to TRBD2. The CDR3 is made up of 15 amino acids. Losses at the gene ends were 5 bases for V and 9 bases for J; bases not matched to a gene: 10. Germline loops: CDR1 SGHRS, CDR2 YFSETQ. The CDR3 spells CASRLLAGGSFEQFF. The CDR3 DNA reads as TGCGCCAGCAGGCTCCTAGCGGGAGGTTCGTTTGAGCAGTTCTTC. Full variable domain (outside the CDR3, taken from reference TRBV5-1 and TRBJ2-1): KAGVTQTPRYLIKTRGQQVTLSCSPISGHRSVSWYQQTPGQGLQFLFEYFSETQRNKGNFPGRFSGRQFSNSRSEMNVSTLELGDSALYLCASRLLAGGSFEQFFGPGTRLTVL.

This clonotype was found a few times. The chain couples TRBV5-6 to TRBJ2-6; the D is unclear. Germline CDR1 SGHDT, CDR2 YYEEEE. This CDR3 is built from 17 residues. With 4 bases removed from V and 0 bases from J, the gap between germline ends came to 14 bases. The DNA for the CDR3 is TGTGCCAGCAGCCAGCTGCGGCGGAGCTCTGGGGCCAACGTCCTGACTTTC. It specifies CASSQLRRSSGANVLTF.

This clonotype was counted ten times or more. This rearrangement joins TRBV10-3 to TRBJ2-7; D perhaps matches TRBD1 (5 bases). Germline CDR1 is ENHRY and CDR2 is SYGVKD. This CDR3 region has 10 residues. V shed 10 bases and J shed 1 base, with 5 bases lying between them. CDR3 sequence (DNA): TGTGCCACAGGGTCCTACGAGCAGTACTTC. Translation gives CATGSYEQYF.

In this sample, this clonotype turned up many times. The chain links TRBV5-1 to TRBJ2-3; 8 bases are a match to TRBD1. This CDR3 region has 15 residues. V dropped 0 bases and J dropped 2; count of bases not matched to a gene: 2. Germline lookup yields CDR1 SGHRS and CDR2 YFSETQ. CDR3 nucleotides: TGCGCCAGCAGCTTGGGGACAGGGTACACAGATACGCAGTATTTT. Amino acid sequence: CASSLGTGYTDTQYF.

This clonotype was seen ten or more times. The genes are TRBV27 and TRBJ1-1; D might be TRBD1 (6 bases). V gave up 5 bases and J gave up 5 bases, with 18 bases separating them. CDR1 and CDR2 (germline): MNHEY, SMNVEV (reference sequence). The CDR3 sequence is 15 residues long. CDR3 DNA sequence: TGTGCCAGCAGTCCCGAACAGGGTTGGTGGACTGAAGCTTTCTTT. It specifies CASSPEQGWWTEAFF.

The gene calls are TRBV3-1 and TRBJ2-3; TRBD2 agrees at 7 bases. V gave up 4 bases and J gave up 5 bases; unmatched junction bases: 6. The germline CDR1 and CDR2 sequences are LGHDT and YNNKEL (reference sequence). The CDR3 contains 14 residues. CDR3: CASSRRSGGDTQYF. Here the CDR3 DNA reads TGTGCCAGCAGCCGTCGGTCGGGGGGAGATACGCAGTATTTT.

V is TRBV18 and J is TRBJ2-3; tentative D call: TRBD1 (6 bases). Per germline, CDR1 KGHSH and CDR2 LQKENI. This CDR3 is built from 18 residues. V was clipped by 5 bases and J by 3 bases, with 24 bases between them. The CDR3 loop reads CASSSRRKWTEYTDTQYF. Written as DNA, the CDR3 is TGTGCCAGCTCATCACGCCGGAAATGGACAGAGTATACAGATACGCAGTATTTT.

This sequence joins TRBV28 and TRBJ2-5, with 7 bases that match TRBD1. The CDR3 has 12 residues. V shed 7 bases, J shed 5 bases, and the junction held 4 bases outside the gene matches. Germline assignment: CDR1 MDHEN and CDR2 SYDVKM. The CDR3 region has the DNA TGTGCCAGCACTGAACAGGGGGAGACCCAGTACTTC. This sequence encodes CASTEQGETQYF. Filled out from reference TRBV28 and TRBJ2-5, the complete variable domain reads DVKVTQSSRYLVKRTGEKVFLECVQDMDHENMFWYRQDPGLGLRLIYFSYDVKMKEKGDIPEGYSVSREKKERFSLILESASTNQTSMYLCASTEQGETQYFGPGTRLLVL.

This clonotype was detected many times. The J gene is TRBJ1-1, the V gene TRBV20-1, with D possibly TRBD1 on 5 matching bases. Trimming removed 6 bases at V and 4 bases at J, with 15 bases between. The CDR3 runs to 13 residues. CDR1 and CDR2 (germline): DFQATT, SNEGSKA (reference sequence). The CDR3, as DNA: TGCAGTGCACGACAGTTAAGGAGCACTGAAGCTTTCTTT. It codes for CSARQLRSTEAFF.

Ten or more counts support this clonotype. The chain links TRBV20-1 to TRBJ1-5; 9 bases align to TRBD1. Losses at the gene ends were 2 bases for V and 7 bases for J; bases not matched to a gene: 9. Per the germline V gene, CDR1 is DFQATT and CDR2 is SNEGSKA (reference sequence). This CDR3 contains 15 residues. The CDR3 protein is CSARPRQGVGQPQHF. The CDR3 DNA reads TGCAGTGCTAGACCTCGACAGGGGGTCGGACAGCCCCAGCATTTT.

This clonotype was seen ten or more times. This rearrangement joins TRBV18 to TRBJ1-1, with D tentatively TRBD1 (6 bases). Germline assignment: CDR1 KGHSH and CDR2 LQKENI. V lost 2 bases, J lost 3 bases, and 16 bases lay in between. The CDR3 spans 16 residues. CDR3 sequence: CASSPYPPDSHTEAFF. In DNA, the CDR3 is TGTGCCAGCTCACCATATCCTCCGGACAGCCACACTGAAGCTTTCTTT.

There are many counts of this clonotype. The J gene is TRBJ2-1, the V gene TRBV10-3, with TRBD1 as a possible D gene (5 bases). With 3 bases removed from V and 0 bases from J, the gap between germline ends came to 12 bases. The CDR3 length is 16 residues. Germline values: CDR1 ENHRY, CDR2 SYGVKD. CDR3 in amino acids: CAISDPQVSSYNEQFF. CDR3 in DNA: TGTGCCATCAGTGATCCACAGGTTAGCTCCTACAATGAGCAGTTCTTC.

This clonotype appeared many times. CDR3 sequence (DNA): TGTGCCAGCTCACCAACAGATACGCAGTATTTT. Its translation is CASSPTDTQYF. V and J are TRBV18 and TRBJ2-3; no clear D gene. The CDR3 is 11 amino acids. CDR1 KGHSH and CDR2 LQKENI come from the germline V gene. Deletions cut 2 bases from V and 3 bases from J, with 0 bases between.

The chain links TRBV20-1 to TRBJ2-7, with D unclear. V lost 1 base and J lost 0, with 7 bases in between. CDR1 is DFQATT and CDR2 is SNEGSKA in the germline V gene (reference sequence). The CDR3 totals 13 residues. The CDR3 DNA sequence: TGCAGTGCTAGAGTGCAGAGCTCCTACGAGCAGTACTTC. It specifies CSARVQSSYEQYF.

This clonotype showed up many times. The genes are TRBV7-6 and TRBJ1-2, with no clear D. Germline V gives CDR1 SGHVS, CDR2 FNYEAQ. The CDR3 consists of 14 residues. V lost 5 bases, J lost 4 bases, and 14 bases lay in between. The CDR3: CASSPDPEPYGYTF. As DNA, the CDR3 is TGTGCCAGCAGCCCCGACCCGGAGCCCTATGGCTACACCTTC.